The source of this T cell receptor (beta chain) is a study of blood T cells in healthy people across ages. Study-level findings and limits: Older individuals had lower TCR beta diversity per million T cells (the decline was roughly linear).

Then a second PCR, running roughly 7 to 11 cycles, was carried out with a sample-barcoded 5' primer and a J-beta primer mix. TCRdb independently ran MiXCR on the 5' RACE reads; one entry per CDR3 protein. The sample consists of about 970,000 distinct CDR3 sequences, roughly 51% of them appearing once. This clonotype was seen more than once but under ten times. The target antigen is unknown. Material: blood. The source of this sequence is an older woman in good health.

The CDR3 DNA reads as TGTGCCAGCAGTCTTGGACCCTCAGATACGCAGTATTTT. Translating it yields CASSLGPSDTQYF. The chain recombines TRBV12-3 or TRBV12-4 with TRBJ2-3; no definite D call. CDR3 length: 13 residues. V gave up 5 bases and J gave up 4 bases, with 10 bases separating them.